The clone carrying this TCR beta chain has a handful of counts. Antigen: not known. Using its own MiXCR run on the reads, TCRdb lists one record per CDR3 protein. Of about 680,000 distinct CDR3 sequences in the sample, approximately 25% were seen once. The data were taken from a study of T cell repertoires in cytomegalovirus infection. Study-level findings and limits: CMV carriers having the relevant HLA were flagged by cumulative public TCR beta family frequency.

Source material: CD8+ T cells from PBMCs. The TCR was taken from a human donor in good health (CMV status not recorded). Some clones in this sample may be carry-over from other donors' samples.

The CDR3 DNA reads as TGTGCCAGCAGCCAAGATTGGGGAAGATCAACTAATGAAAAACTGTTTTTT. The encoded protein is CASSQDWGRSTNEKLFF. This chain uses TRBV4-2 with TRBJ1-4; D gene unclear. Trimming cost V 0 bases and J 0 bases, with 11 bases left between them. CDR1 is LGHNA and CDR2 is YNFKEQ in the germline V gene. The CDR3 is 17 residues long.